The text below deals with one TCR beta chain. Germline V gene sequence: CDR1 MGHDK, CDR2 SYGVNS. The CDR3 has 14 amino acids. V was clipped by 5 bases and J by 0 bases, with 11 bases between them. TCRdb's table, derived via immunoSEQ multiplex PCR, lists solely in-frame clones and lacks some. This sample has tens of thousands of clones; around nine tenths occur once, and the top ten carry 12%. This entry comes from a study of blood T cell repertoires in COVID-19. Material for sequencing was peripheral blood. This sequence was found in a man in his 60s with active COVID-19. This sequence joins TRBV25-1 and TRBJ2-7; no reliable D call. CDR3 sequence: CASSSVSPSYEQYF. CDR3 DNA: TGTGCCAGCAGTTCGGTTAGTCCCTCCTACGAGCAGTACTTC.